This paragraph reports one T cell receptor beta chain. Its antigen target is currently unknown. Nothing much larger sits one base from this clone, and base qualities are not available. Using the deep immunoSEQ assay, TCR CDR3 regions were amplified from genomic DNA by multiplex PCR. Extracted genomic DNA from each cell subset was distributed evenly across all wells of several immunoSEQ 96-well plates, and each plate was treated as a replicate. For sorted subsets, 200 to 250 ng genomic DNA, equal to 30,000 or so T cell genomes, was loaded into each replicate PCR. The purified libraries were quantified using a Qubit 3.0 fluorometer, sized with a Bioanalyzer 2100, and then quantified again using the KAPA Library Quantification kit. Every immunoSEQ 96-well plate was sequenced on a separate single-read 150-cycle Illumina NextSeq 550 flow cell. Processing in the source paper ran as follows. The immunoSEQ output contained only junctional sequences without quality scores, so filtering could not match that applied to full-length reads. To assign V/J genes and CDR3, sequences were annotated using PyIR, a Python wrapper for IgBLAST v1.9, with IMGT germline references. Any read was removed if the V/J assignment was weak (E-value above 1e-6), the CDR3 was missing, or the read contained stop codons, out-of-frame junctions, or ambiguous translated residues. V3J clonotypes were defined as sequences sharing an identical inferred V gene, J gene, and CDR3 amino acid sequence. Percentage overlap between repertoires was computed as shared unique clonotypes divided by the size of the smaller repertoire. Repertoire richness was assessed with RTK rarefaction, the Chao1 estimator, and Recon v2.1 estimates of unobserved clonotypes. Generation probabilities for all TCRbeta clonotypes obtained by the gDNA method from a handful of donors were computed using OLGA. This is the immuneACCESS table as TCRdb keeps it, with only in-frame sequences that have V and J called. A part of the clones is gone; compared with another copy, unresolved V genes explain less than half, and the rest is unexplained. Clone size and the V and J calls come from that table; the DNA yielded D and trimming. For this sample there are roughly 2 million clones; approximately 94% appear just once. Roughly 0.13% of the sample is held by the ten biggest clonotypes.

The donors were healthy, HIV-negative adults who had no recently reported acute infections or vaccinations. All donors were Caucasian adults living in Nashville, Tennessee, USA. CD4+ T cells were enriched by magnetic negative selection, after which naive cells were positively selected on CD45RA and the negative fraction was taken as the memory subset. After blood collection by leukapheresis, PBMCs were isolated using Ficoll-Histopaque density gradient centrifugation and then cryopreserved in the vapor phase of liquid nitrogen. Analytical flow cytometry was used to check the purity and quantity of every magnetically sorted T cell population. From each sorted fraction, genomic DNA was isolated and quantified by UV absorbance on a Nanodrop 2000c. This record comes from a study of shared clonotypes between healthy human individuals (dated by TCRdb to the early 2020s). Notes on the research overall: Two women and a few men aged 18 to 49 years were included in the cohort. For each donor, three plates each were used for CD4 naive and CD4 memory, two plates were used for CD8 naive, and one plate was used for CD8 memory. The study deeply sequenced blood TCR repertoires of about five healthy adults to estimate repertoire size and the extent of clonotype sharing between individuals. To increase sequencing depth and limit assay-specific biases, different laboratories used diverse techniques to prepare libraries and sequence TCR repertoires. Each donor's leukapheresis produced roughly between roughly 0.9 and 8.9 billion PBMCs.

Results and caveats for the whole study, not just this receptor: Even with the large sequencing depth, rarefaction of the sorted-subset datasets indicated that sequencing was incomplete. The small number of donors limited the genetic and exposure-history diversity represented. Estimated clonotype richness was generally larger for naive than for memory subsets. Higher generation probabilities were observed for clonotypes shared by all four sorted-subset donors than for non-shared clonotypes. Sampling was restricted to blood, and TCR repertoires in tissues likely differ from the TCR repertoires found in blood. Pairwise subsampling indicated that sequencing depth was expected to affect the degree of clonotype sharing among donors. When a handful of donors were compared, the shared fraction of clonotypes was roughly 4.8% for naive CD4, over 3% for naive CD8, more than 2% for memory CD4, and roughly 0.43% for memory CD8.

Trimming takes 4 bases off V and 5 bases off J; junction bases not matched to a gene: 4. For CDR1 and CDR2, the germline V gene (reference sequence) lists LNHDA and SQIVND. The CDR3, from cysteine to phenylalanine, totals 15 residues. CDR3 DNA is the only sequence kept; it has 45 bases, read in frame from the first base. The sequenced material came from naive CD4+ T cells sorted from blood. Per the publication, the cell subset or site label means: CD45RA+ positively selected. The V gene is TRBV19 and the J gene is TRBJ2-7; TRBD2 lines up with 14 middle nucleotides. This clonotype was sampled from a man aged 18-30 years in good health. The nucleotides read TGTGCCAGTAGTAAAGGGACTAGCGGGAGCCACGAGCAGTACTTC. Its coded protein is CASSKGTSGSHEQYF. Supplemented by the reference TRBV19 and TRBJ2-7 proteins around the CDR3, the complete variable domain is DGGITQSPKYLFRKEGQNVTLSCEQNLNHDAMYWYRQDPGQGLRLIYYSQIVNDFQKGDIAEGYSVSREKKESFPLTVTSAQKNPTAFYLCASSKGTSGSHEQYFGPGTRLTVT.